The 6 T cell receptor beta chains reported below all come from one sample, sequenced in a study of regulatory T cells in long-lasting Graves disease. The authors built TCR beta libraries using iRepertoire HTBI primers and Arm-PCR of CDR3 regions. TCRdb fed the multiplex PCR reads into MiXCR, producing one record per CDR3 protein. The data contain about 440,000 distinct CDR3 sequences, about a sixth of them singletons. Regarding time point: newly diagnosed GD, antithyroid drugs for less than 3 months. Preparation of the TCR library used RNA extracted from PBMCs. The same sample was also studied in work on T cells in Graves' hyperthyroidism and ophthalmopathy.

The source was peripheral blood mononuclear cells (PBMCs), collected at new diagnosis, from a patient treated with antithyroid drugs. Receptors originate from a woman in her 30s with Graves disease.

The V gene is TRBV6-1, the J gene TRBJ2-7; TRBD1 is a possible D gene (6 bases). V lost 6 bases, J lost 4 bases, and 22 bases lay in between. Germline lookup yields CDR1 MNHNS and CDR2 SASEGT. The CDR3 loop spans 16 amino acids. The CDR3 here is CASSNRAVQGQYEQYF. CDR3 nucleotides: TGTGCCAGCAGCAACAGGGCGGTACAGGGCCAATACGAGCAGTACTTC.

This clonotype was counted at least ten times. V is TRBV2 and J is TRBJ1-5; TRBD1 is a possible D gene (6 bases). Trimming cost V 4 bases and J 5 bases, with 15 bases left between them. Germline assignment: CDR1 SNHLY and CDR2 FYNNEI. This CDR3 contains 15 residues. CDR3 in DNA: TGTGCCAGCAGTGCCGGGACTAGGGGGGATCAGCCCCAGCATTTT. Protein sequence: CASSAGTRGDQPQHF.

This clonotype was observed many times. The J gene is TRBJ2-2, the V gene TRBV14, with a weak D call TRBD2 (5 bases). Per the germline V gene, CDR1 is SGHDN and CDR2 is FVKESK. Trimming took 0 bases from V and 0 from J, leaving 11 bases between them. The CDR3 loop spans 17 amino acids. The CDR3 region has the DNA TGTGCCAGCAGCCAAGATCTCGGGATCTCGAACACCGGGGAGCTGTTTTTT. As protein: CASSQDLGISNTGELFF.

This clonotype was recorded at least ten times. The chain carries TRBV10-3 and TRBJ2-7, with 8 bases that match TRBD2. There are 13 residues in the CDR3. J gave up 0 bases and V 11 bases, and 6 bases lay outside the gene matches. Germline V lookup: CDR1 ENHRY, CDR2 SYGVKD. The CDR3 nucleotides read TGTGCCCTCGGAGGGACTAGCTCCTACGAGCAGTACTTC. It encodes CALGGTSSYEQYF.

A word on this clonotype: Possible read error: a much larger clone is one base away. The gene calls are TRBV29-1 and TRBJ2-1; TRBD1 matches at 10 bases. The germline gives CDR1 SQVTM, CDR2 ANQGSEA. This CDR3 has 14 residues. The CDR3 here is CSVRGTGEVEERFF. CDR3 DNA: TGCAGCGTTCGAGGGACAGGGGAGGTAGAGGAGCGGTTCTTC.

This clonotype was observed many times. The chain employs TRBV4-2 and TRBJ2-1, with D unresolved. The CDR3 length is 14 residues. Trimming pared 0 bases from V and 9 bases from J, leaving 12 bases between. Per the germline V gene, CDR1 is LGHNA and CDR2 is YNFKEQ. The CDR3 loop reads CASSQDRSSLEQFF. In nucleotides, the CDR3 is TGTGCCAGCAGCCAAGATAGGTCGTCTCTTGAGCAGTTCTTC.